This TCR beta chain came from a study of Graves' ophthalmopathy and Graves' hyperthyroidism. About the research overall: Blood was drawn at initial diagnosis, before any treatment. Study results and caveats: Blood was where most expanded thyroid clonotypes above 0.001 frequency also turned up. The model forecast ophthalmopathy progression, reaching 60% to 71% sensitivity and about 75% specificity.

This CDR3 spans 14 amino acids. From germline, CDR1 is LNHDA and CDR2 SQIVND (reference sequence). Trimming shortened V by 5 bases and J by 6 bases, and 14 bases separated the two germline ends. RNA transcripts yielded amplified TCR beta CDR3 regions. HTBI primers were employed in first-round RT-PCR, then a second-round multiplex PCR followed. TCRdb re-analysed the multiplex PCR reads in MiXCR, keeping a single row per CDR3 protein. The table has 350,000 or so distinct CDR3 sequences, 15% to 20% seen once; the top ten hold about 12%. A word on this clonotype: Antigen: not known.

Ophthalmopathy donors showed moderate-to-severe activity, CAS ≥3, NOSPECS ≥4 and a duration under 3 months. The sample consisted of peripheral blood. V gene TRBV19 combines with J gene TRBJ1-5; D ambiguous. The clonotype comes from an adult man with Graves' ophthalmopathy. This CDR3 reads CASSHAPAGQPQHF. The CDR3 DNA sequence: TGTGCCAGTAGTCATGCGCCGGCCGGTCAGCCCCAGCATTTT. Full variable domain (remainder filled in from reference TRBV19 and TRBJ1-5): DGGITQSPKYLFRKEGQNVTLSCEQNLNHDAMYWYRQDPGQGLRLIYYSQIVNDFQKGDIAEGYSVSREKKESFPLTVTSAQKNPTAFYLCASSHAPAGQPQHFGDGTRLSIL.